These T cell receptor beta chains were read from a single sample in a study of PD-1 blockade in classical Hodgkin lymphoma. This table comes from immunoSEQ multiplex PCR, and its TCRdb copy is limited to in-frame clones, with some not included. The sample carries about 76,000 clones, 75% to 90% recorded once. The sequencing here drew on peripheral blood mononuclear cells (PBMCs), taken at baseline. These receptors were obtained from a human donor with classical Hodgkin lymphoma. Each CDR3 is given with its conserved first and last residue. The order of the fields is D gene, V gene, clone size, J gene, CDR3 protein, CDR3 DNA. A D gene is named only where the DNA matches it firmly. Where a row states a size, it is once, few, many or the class of an expanded clone; other rows omit it.

>TRBD2|TRBV7-9|.|TRBJ2-1
CASSLPLGLAKGDEQFF
TGTGCCAGCAGCTTGCCACTGGGACTAGCCAAAGGGGATGAGCAGTTCTTC
>TRBD2|TRBV30|once|TRBJ2-1
CAWSGSHVGRDFGEQLF
TGTGCCTGGAGTGGATCTCATGTAGGGAGGGATTTCGGTGAGCAGCTCTTC
>TRBD2|TRBV4-1|.|TRBJ2-3
CASSSGRGDTQYF
TGCGCCAGCTCTAGCGGGAGGGGGGATACGCAGTATTTT
>.|TRBV4-1|few|TRBJ1-3
CASSQTGNTIYF
TGCGCCAGCAGCCAAACTGGAAACACCATATATTTT
>.|TRBV11-3|.|TRBJ2-1
CASSSSFTPSYNEQFF
TGTGCCAGCAGCTCATCATTCACGCCCTCCTACAATGAGCAGTTCTTC
>TRBD1|TRBV18|.|TRBJ2-5
CASSPPTGRETQYF
TGTGCCAGCTCACCACCGACAGGGAGAGAGACCCAGTACTTC
>.|TRBV2|.|TRBJ1-2
CASRAGYGYTF
TGTGCCAGCAGAGCAGGGTACGGCTACACCTTC
>.|TRBV28|.|TRBJ1-5
CASITLGGLGPQHF
TGTGCCAGCATCACCCTCGGGGGGCTGGGGCCCCAGCATTTT
>TRBD1|TRBV7-9|few|TRBJ1-4
CASSPGTGREKLFF
TGTGCCAGCAGCCCCGGGACAGGGAGGGAAAAACTGTTTTTT
>TRBD1|TRBV29-1|.|TRBJ1-2
CSARTGGYGYTF
TGCAGCGCCCGGACAGGGGGCTATGGCTACACCTTC
>TRBD2|TRBV9|.|TRBJ2-3
CASSPSGSRGTDTQYF
TGTGCCAGCAGCCCCAGCGGGAGCCGAGGCACAGATACGCAGTATTTT
>TRBD1|TRBV6-1|.|TRBJ1-5
CASSRTGSGNQPQHF
TGTGCCAGCAGTCGGACAGGGTCGGGCAATCAGCCCCAGCATTTT
>.|TRBV11-2|.|TRBJ1-4
CASSLEGLGYEKLFF
TGTGCCAGCAGCTTAGAAGGGTTAGGCTATGAAAAACTGTTTTTT
>TRBD2|TRBV6-1|.|TRBJ2-1
CASSEALGLAAYNEQFF
TGTGCCAGCAGTGAAGCGCTTGGTCTAGCGGCTTACAATGAGCAGTTCTTC
>.|TRBV2|once|TRBJ1-5
CASSGWINQPQHF
TGTGCCAGCAGTGGGTGGATTAATCAGCCCCAGCATTTT
>.|TRBV27|.|TRBJ1-6
CASSSPREGLFNSPLHF
TGTGCCAGCAGTTCCCCTCGGGAGGGTCTTTTTAATTCACCCCTCCACTTT
>.|TRBV7-9|.|TRBJ2-1
CASSLGRGSYNEQFF
TGTGCCAGCAGCTTAGGCCGGGGCAGCTACAATGAGCAGTTCTTC
>TRBD1|TRBV7-2|.|TRBJ1-1
CASSLASQGATEAFF
TGTGCCAGCAGCTTAGCGTCTCAGGGGGCCACTGAAGCTTTCTTT
>TRBD2|TRBV9|.|TRBJ2-1
CASSVSQFGAGGNNEQFF
TGTGCCAGCAGCGTATCACAATTTGGAGCGGGGGGGAACAATGAGCAGTTCTTC
>.|TRBV30|.|TRBJ2-3
CAWSVGPFTGVNTQYF
TGTGCCTGGAGTGTCGGCCCATTCACGGGAGTGAATACGCAGTATTTT
>.|TRBV7-7|.|TRBJ1-3
CASSLLGGFSGNTIYF
TGTGCCAGCAGCTTACTGGGGGGATTTTCTGGAAACACCATATATTTT
>.|TRBV10-3|.|TRBJ2-3
CAISEWSDTDTQYF
TGTGCCATCAGTGAATGGTCAGATACAGATACGCAGTATTTT
>.|TRBV5-4|few|TRBJ1-4
CASSLRAAGGEKLFF
TGTGCCAGCAGCTTGAGGGCCGCAGGCGGGGAAAAACTGTTTTTT
>TRBD1|TRBV2|.|TRBJ1-3
CASRGQGRNTIYF
TGTGCCAGCAGGGGACAGGGTAGAAACACCATATATTTT
>.|TRBV2|.|TRBJ1-5
CASSGPGVGPQHF
TGTGCCAGCAGTGGACCGGGTGTGGGGCCCCAGCATTTT
>TRBD2|TRBV7-2|.|TRBJ2-5
CASSSTSQRTQYF
TGTGCCAGCAGCTCGACTAGCCAGCGGACCCAGTACTTC
>.|TRBV14|.|TRBJ2-5
CASSQDEVGSRETQYF
TGTGCCAGCAGCCAAGATGAAGTCGGGAGTCGCGAGACCCAGTACTTC
>.|TRBV29-1|.|TRBJ1-4
CSVEAGGPFNEKLFF
TGCAGCGTTGAAGCGGGGGGGCCTTTTAATGAAAAACTGTTTTTT
>.|TRBV4-3|.|TRBJ1-2
CASSQEVEGNYGYTF
TGCGCCAGCAGCCAAGAGGTTGAGGGGAACTATGGCTACACCTTC
>.|TRBV29-1|.|TRBJ2-1
CSVDRPNEQFF
TGCAGCGTCGACAGGCCCAATGAGCAGTTCTTC
>TRBD1|TRBV10-2|.|TRBJ2-7
CASRGGQGNEQYF
TGCGCCAGCAGGGGGGGACAGGGTAACGAGCAGTACTTC
>TRBD1|TRBV18|.|TRBJ1-2
CASSPGQEESYGYTF
TGTGCCAGCTCACCCGGACAGGAGGAGTCCTATGGCTACACCTTC
>.|TRBV28|.|TRBJ2-3
CASITYGTDTQYF
TGTGCCAGCATCACTTACGGCACAGATACGCAGTATTTT
>.|TRBV6-5|.|TRBJ2-5
CASRWQETQYF
TGTGCCAGCCGTTGGCAAGAGACCCAGTACTTC
>.|TRBV4-2|.|TRBJ1-2
CASSQERYKGIGSGGYTF
TGTGCCAGCAGCCAAGAAAGATACAAGGGGATAGGATCTGGTGGCTACACCTTC
>TRBD1|TRBV19|once|TRBJ1-5
CASSIGRTGATRHQPQHF
TGTGCCAGTAGTATAGGTCGGACAGGTGCTACCAGACATCAGCCCCAGCATTTT
>.|TRBV27|few|TRBJ1-2
CASTKLGEGGSNYGYTF
TGTGCCAGCACCAAACTCGGTGAAGGGGGTTCTAACTATGGCTACACCTTC